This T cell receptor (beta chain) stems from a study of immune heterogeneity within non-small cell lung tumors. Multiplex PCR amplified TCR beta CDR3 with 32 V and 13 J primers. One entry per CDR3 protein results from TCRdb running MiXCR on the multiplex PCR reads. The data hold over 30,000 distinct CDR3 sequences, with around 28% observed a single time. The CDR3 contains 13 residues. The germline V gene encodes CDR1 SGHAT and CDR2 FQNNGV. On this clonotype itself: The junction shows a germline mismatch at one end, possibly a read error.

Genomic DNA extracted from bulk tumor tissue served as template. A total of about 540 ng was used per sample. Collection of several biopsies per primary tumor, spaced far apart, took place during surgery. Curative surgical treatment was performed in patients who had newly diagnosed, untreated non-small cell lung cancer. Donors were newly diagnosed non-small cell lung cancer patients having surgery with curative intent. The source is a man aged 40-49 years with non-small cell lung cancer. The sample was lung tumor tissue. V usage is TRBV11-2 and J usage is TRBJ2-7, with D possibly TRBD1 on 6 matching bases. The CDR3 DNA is TGTCCCAGCCTCAGGGACATCTCCTACGAGCAGTACTTC. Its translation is CPSLRDISYEQYF.